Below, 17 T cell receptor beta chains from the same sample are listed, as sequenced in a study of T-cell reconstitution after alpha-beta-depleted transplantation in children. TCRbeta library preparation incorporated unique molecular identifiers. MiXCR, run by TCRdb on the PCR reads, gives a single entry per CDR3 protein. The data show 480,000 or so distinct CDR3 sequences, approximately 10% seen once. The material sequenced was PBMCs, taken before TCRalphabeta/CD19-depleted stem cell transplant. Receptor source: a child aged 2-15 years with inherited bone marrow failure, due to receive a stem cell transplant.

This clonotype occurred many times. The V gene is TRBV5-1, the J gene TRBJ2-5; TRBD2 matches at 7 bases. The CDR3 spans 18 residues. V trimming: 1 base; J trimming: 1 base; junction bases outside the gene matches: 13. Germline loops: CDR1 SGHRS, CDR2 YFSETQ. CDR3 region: CASSLFPRGGALQETQYF. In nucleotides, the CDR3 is TGCGCCAGCAGCTTGTTTCCACGGGGAGGGGCACTCCAAGAGACCCAGTACTTC.

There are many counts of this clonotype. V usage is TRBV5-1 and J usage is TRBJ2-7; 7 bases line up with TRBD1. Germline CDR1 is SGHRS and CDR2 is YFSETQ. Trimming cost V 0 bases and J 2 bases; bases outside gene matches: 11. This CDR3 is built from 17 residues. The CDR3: CASSLVAGGNSPYEQYF. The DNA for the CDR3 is TGCGCCAGCAGCTTGGTGGCAGGGGGAAATAGCCCCTACGAGCAGTACTTC. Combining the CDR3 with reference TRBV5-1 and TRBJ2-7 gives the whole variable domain KAGVTQTPRYLIKTRGQQVTLSCSPISGHRSVSWYQQTPGQGLQFLFEYFSETQRNKGNFPGRFSGRQFSNSRSEMNVSTLELGDSALYLCASSLVAGGNSPYEQYFGPGTRLTVT.

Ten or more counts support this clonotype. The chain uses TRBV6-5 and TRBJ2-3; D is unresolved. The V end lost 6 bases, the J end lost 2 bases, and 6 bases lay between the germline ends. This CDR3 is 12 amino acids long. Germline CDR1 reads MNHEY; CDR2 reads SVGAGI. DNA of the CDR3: TGTGCCAGCAGGACCAACACAGATACGCAGTATTTT. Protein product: CASRTNTDTQYF.

CDR3 nucleotides: TGTGCCAGCACTAGCGGGAGGCTTCGGGATGAGCAGTTCTTC. Its translation: CASTSGRLRDEQFF. The chain joins TRBV11-1 to TRBJ2-1, with 11 bases that match TRBD2. From germline, CDR1 is SGHAT and CDR2 FQDESV (reference sequence). V dropped 7 bases and J dropped 8; count of bases not matched to a gene: 7. The CDR3 spans 14 residues.

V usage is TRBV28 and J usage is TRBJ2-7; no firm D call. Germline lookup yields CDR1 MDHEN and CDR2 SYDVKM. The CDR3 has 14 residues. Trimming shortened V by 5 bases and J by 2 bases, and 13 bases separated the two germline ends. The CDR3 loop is CASSDRLTTYEQYF. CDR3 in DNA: TGTGCCAGCAGTGATAGACTGACAACCTACGAGCAGTACTTC. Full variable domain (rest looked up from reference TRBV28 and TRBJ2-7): DVKVTQSSRYLVKRTGEKVFLECVQDMDHENMFWYRQDPGLGLRLIYFSYDVKMKEKGDIPEGYSVSREKKERFSLILESASTNQTSMYLCASSDRLTTYEQYFGPGTRLTVT.

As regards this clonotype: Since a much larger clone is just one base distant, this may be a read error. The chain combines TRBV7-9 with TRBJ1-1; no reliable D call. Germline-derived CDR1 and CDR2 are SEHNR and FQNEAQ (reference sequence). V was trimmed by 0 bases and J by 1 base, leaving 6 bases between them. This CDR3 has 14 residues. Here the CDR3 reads CASSLAARNTEAFF. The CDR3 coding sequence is TGTGCCAGCAGCTTAGCGGCACGGAACACTGAAGCTTTCTTT.

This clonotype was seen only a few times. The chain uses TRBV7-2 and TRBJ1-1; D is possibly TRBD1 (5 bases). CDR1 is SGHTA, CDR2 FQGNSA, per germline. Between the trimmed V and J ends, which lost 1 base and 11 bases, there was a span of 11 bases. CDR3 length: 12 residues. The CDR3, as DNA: TGTGCCAGCAGCTTAGTCTGGGAGGGGGCTTTCTTT. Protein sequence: CASSLVWEGAFF.

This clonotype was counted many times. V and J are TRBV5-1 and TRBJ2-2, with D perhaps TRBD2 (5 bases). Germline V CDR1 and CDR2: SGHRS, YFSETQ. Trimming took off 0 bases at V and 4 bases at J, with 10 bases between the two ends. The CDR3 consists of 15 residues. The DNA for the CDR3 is TGCGCCAGCAGCTTGGCGGGGATAGGCACCGGGGAGCTGTTTTTT. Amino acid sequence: CASSLAGIGTGELFF. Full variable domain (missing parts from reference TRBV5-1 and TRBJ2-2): KAGVTQTPRYLIKTRGQQVTLSCSPISGHRSVSWYQQTPGQGLQFLFEYFSETQRNKGNFPGRFSGRQFSNSRSEMNVSTLELGDSALYLCASSLAGIGTGELFFGEGSRLTVL.

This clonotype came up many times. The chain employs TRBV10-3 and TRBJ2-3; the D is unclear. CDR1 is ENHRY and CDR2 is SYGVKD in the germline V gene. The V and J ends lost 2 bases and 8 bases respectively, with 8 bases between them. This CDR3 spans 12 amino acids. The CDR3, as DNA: TGTGCCATCAGTGAGACCTCCCGTACGCAGTATTTT. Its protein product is CAISETSRTQYF.

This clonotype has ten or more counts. As DNA, the CDR3 is TGCGCCAGCAGCTTGGCGACTTCTCGAGCAGATACGCAGTATTTT. It translates to CASSLATSRADTQYF. J is TRBJ2-3 and V is TRBV5-1; D remains ambiguous. The length of the CDR3 is 15 residues. The V gene lost 0 bases and the J gene lost 4 bases, with 12 bases spanning the gap. Germline V gives CDR1 SGHRS, CDR2 YFSETQ.

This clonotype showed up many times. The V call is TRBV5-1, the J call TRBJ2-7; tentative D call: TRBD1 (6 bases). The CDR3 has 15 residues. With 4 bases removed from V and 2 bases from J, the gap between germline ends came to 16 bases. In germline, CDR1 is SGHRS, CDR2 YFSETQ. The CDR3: CASSAVPTGTYEQYF. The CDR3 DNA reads TGCGCCAGCAGCGCCGTCCCGACAGGTACCTACGAGCAGTACTTC. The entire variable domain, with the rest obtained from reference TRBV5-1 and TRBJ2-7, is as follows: KAGVTQTPRYLIKTRGQQVTLSCSPISGHRSVSWYQQTPGQGLQFLFEYFSETQRNKGNFPGRFSGRQFSNSRSEMNVSTLELGDSALYLCASSAVPTGTYEQYFGPGTRLTVT.

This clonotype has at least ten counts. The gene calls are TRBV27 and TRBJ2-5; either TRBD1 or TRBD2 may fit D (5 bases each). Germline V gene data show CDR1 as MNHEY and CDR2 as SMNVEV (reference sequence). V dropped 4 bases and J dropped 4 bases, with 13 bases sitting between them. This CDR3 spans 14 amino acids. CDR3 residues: CASSWDGAIETQYF. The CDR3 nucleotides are TGTGCCAGCAGTTGGGACGGAGCAATAGAGACCCAGTACTTC.

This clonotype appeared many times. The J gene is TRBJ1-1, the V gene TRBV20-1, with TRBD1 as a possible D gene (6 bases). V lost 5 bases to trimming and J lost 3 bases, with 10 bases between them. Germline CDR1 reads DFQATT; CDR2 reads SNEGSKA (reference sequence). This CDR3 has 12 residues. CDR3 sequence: CSAPTGHTEAFF. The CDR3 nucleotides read TGCAGTGCTCCGACAGGACACACTGAAGCTTTCTTT.

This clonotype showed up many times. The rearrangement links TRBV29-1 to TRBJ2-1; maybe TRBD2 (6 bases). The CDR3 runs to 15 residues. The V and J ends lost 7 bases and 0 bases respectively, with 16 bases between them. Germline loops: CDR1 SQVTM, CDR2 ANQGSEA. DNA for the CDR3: TGCAGCGCTACGACTAGGTCGAGCTCCTACAATGAGCAGTTCTTC. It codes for CSATTRSSSYNEQFF.

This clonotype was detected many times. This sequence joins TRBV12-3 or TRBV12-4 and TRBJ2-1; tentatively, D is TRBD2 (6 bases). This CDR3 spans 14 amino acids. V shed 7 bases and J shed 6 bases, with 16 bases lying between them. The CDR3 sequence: CASNLARTPNEQFF. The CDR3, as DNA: TGTGCCAGCAACCTAGCGCGAACTCCCAATGAGCAGTTCTTC.

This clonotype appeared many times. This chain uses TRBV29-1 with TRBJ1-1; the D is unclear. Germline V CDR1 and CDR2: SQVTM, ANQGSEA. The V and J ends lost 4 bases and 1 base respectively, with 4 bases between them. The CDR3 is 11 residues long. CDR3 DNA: TGCAGCGTTGGCCCGAACACTGAAGCTTTCTTT. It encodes CSVGPNTEAFF.

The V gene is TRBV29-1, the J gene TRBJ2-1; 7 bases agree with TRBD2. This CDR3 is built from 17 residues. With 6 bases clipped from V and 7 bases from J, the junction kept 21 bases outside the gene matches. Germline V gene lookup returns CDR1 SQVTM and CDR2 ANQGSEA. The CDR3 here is CSVAGIRGSRWRNEQFF. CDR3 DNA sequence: TGCAGCGTAGCCGGGATTCGCGGGAGTAGATGGAGGAATGAGCAGTTCTTC.